This T cell receptor (beta chain) derives from a study of metastatic and nonmetastatic thyroid tumors. The trim removed 2 bases at V and 7 bases at J, leaving 11 bases unmatched. The CDR3 length is 16 residues. Germline lookup yields CDR1 MNHEY and CDR2 SVGAGI. This clone is medium-sized within its sample. No treatment of any kind had been given to any patient before thyroid surgery. TCRdb re-called the PCR reads via MiXCR. Of 15,000 to 20,000 clones listed, more than 30% were seen once; the top ten hold 15% to 20%. The sequencing input was tumor tissue. The receptor comes from a female donor with papillary thyroid cancer or a benign thyroid nodule (not recorded which). Some clones in this sample may be carry-over from other donors' samples. The chain carries TRBV6-5 and TRBJ1-2, with TRBD1 matching over 9 bases. CDR3: CASSYLPGQGTGGYTF. The CDR3 DNA is TGTGCCAGCAGTTACCTTCCGGGACAGGGAACGGGTGGCTACACCTTC.